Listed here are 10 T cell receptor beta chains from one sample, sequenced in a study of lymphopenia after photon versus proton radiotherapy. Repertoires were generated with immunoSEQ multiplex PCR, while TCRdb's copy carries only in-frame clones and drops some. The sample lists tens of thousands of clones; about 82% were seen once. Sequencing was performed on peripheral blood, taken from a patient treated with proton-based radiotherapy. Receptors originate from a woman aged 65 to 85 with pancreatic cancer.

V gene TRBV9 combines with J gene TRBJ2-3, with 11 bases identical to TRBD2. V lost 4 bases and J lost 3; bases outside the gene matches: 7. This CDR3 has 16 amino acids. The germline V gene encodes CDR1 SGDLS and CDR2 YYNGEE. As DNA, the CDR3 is TGTGCCAGCAGCACTGCTAGCGGGAGGATAACAGATACGCAGTATTTT. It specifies CASSTASGRITDTQYF.

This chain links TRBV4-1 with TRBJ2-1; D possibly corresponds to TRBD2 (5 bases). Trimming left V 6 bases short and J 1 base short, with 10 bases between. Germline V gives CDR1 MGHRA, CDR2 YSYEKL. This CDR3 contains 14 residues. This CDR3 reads CASSNEGSYNEQFF. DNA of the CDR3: TGCGCCAGCAGTAATGAGGGATCCTACAATGAGCAGTTCTTC.

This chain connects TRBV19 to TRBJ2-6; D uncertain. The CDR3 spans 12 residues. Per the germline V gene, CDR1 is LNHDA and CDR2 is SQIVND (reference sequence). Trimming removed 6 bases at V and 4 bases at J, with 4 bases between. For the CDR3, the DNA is TGTGCCAGTAGAACCGGGGCCAACGTCCTGACTTTC. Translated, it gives CASRTGANVLTF.

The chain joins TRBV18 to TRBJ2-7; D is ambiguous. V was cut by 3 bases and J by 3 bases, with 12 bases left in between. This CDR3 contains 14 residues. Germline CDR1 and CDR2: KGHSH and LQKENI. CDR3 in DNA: TGTGCCAGCTCACCTCGGGCCGTGAGCTACGAGCAGTACTTC. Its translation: CASSPRAVSYEQYF. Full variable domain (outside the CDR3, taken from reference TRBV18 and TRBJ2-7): NAGVMQNPRHLVRRRGQEARLRCSPMKGHSHVYWYRQLPEEGLKFMVYLQKENIIDESGMPKERFSAEFPKEGPSILRIQQVVRGDSAAYFCASSPRAVSYEQYFGPGTRLTVT.

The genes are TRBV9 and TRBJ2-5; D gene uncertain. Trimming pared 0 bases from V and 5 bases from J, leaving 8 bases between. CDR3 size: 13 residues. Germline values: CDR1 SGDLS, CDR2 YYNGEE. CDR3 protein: CASSVGEQETQYF. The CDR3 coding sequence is TGTGCCAGCAGCGTAGGAGAACAGGAGACCCAGTACTTC.

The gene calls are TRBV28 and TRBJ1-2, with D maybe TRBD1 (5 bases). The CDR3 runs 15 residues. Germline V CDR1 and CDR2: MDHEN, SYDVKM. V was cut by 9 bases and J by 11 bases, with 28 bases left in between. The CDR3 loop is CASTYQGDATSRYTF. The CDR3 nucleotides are TGTGCCAGTACCTATCAGGGTGACGCCACTTCGAGGTACACCTTC.

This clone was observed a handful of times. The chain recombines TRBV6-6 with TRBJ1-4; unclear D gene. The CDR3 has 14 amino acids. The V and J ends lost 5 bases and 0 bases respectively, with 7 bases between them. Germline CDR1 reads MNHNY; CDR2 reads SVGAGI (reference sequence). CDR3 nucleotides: TGTGCCAGCAGTCCCGGTGCAACTAATGAAAAACTGTTTTTT. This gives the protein CASSPGATNEKLFF.

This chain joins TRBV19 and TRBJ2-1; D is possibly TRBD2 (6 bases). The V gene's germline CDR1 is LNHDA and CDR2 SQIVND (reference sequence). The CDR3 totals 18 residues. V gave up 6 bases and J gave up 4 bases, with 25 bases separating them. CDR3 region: CASSLLPGLSVGYNEQFF. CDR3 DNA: TGTGCCAGTAGCCTACTTCCGGGACTTAGCGTCGGGTACAATGAGCAGTTCTTC. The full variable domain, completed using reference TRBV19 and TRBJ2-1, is DGGITQSPKYLFRKEGQNVTLSCEQNLNHDAMYWYRQDPGQGLRLIYYSQIVNDFQKGDIAEGYSVSREKKESFPLTVTSAQKNPTAFYLCASSLLPGLSVGYNEQFFGPGTRLTVL.

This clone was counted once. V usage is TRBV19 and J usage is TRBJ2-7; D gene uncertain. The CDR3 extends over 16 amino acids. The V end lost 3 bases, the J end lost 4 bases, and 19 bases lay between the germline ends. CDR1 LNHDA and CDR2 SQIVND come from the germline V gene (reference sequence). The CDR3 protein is CASSINPLARRYEQYF. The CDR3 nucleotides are TGTGCCAGTAGTATCAACCCCCTGGCTAGAAGGTACGAGCAGTACTTC.

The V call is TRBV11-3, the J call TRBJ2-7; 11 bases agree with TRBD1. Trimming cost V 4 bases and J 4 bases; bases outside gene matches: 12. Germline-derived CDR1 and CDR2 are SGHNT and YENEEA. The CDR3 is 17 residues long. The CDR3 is CASSSPAAGTGGYEQYF. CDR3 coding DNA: TGTGCCAGCAGCTCCCCCGCCGCCGGGACAGGGGGTTACGAGCAGTACTTC. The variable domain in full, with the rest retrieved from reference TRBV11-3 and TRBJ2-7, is EAGVVQSPRYKIIEKKQPVAFWCNPISGHNTLYWYLQNLGQGPELLIRYENEEAVDDSQLPKDRFSAERLKGVDSTLKIQPAELGDSAVYLCASSSPAAGTGGYEQYFGPGTRLTVT.